The 27 T cell receptor beta chains given below trace back to one sample, sequenced in a study of CD8 T cells in ankylosing spondylitis. Each CDR3 protein is one row after TCRdb ran MiXCR on the 5' RACE reads. The data contain 90,000 to 120,000 distinct CDR3 sequences, 24% of them singletons. Sequenced material: synovial fluid, either unsorted or a sorted T cell fraction (not recorded which). These receptors originate from a male donor with ankylosing spondylitis.

This clonotype turned up a few times. The V call is TRBV28, the J call TRBJ2-5; TRBD1 is a possible D gene (6 bases). Trimming left V 7 bases short and J 5 bases short, with 17 bases between. In germline, CDR1 is MDHEN, CDR2 SYDVKM. The CDR3 is 14 amino acids. The CDR3 sequence: CASKLQGTGETQYF. CDR3 DNA: TGTGCCAGCAAGTTACAGGGTACTGGGGAGACCCAGTACTTC. Together with reference TRBV28 and TRBJ2-5, the CDR3 gives the full variable domain: DVKVTQSSRYLVKRTGEKVFLECVQDMDHENMFWYRQDPGLGLRLIYFSYDVKMKEKGDIPEGYSVSREKKERFSLILESASTNQTSMYLCASKLQGTGETQYFGPGTRLLVL.

This clonotype was counted between two and nine times. CDR3 sequence (DNA): TGTGCCAGCAGTGGGGACAGGGGGAGGTATGGCTACACCTTC. It is translated as CASSGDRGRYGYTF. The gene calls are TRBV6-1 and TRBJ1-2; 11 bases line up with TRBD1. CDR1 and CDR2 from the germline V gene are MNHNS and SASEGT. This CDR3 comprises 14 residues. Unmatched junction bases numbered 3, after V lost 4 bases and J lost 5 bases.

J is TRBJ2-7 and V is TRBV15; D uncertain. CDR1 is LNHNV and CDR2 is YYDKDF in the germline V gene (reference sequence). This CDR3 contains 13 residues. Trimming removed 0 bases at V and 7 bases at J, with 10 bases between. The CDR3: CATSREYWREQYV. DNA of the CDR3: TGTGCCACCAGCAGAGAATACTGGCGGGAGCAGTACGTC.

The chain couples TRBV9 to TRBJ1-1, with D maybe TRBD1 (6 bases). This CDR3 is 15 amino acids long. V was cut by 3 bases and J by 4 bases, with 16 bases left in between. Germline lookup yields CDR1 SGDLS and CDR2 YYNGEE. CDR3 in amino acids: CASSGNRELGTEAFF. The CDR3 region has the DNA TGTGCCAGCAGCGGCAACAGGGAACTGGGCACTGAAGCTTTCTTT.

The rearrangement links TRBV24-1 to TRBJ1-2; D unclear. Trimming pared 8 bases from V and 4 bases from J, leaving 22 bases between. Germline CDR1 KGHDR, CDR2 SFDVKD. The CDR3 runs 16 residues. CDR3 nucleotides: TGTGCCACCATCCAACCCCGGAGGGCTTGGGTCTATGGCTACACCTTC. Its translation: CATIQPRRAWVYGYTF.

This clonotype occurred a few times. This chain uses TRBV6-1 with TRBJ2-1, with TRBD2 matching 16 bases. From germline, CDR1 is MNHNS and CDR2 SASEGT. The CDR3 has 20 amino acids. Trimming removed 1 base from V and 0 bases from J; junction bases left unmatched: 6. CDR3 sequence reads: CASSEEPGLAGGASYNEQFF. CDR3 bases: TGTGCCAGCAGTGAAGAACCGGGACTAGCGGGAGGGGCCTCCTACAATGAGCAGTTCTTC.

The V gene is TRBV27, the J gene TRBJ2-3, with TRBD2 matching 8 bases. The J segment lost 3 bases and the V segment lost 5 bases, leaving 10 bases of the junction unmatched. This CDR3 region has 16 residues. Germline assignment: CDR1 MNHEY and CDR2 SMNVEV (reference sequence). The CDR3 bases are TGTGCCAGCAGTGCAGGGAGCGGGAGTGGAACAGATACGCAGTATTTT. The encoded protein is CASSAGSGSGTDTQYF.

There are a few counts of this clonotype. The chain has TRBV10-2 and TRBJ1-5; D is unresolved. There are 15 residues in the CDR3. Per germline, CDR1 WSHSY and CDR2 SAAADI. Trimming removed 0 bases at V and 0 bases at J, with 6 bases between. CDR3 sequence reads: CASSESGGSNQPQHF. CDR3 DNA sequence: TGCGCCAGCAGTGAGTCAGGCGGTAGCAATCAGCCCCAGCATTTT.

The J gene is TRBJ2-7, the V gene TRBV5-1, with 10 nucleotides matching TRBD2. Trimming removed 0 bases from V and 2 bases from J; junction bases left unmatched: 5. CDR1 is SGHRS, CDR2 YFSETQ, per germline. The CDR3 has 16 residues. DNA of the CDR3: TGCGCCAGCAGCTTGGTACTAGCGGGGTCCCCCTACGAGCAGTACTTC. Amino acid sequence: CASSLVLAGSPYEQYF.

The chain has TRBV2 and TRBJ2-3, with 11 nucleotides matching TRBD2. The length of the CDR3 is 13 residues. Trimming at V came to 8 bases and at J to 6 bases, leaving 4 bases not matched to a gene. Germline V gene data show CDR1 as SNHLY and CDR2 as FYNNEI. The CDR3: CASSLAGEDTQYF. The CDR3 DNA sequence: TGTGCCAGCTCACTAGCGGGAGAGGATACGCAGTATTTT.

V and J are TRBV4-1 and TRBJ1-3; no firm D call. CDR1 and CDR2 from the germline V gene are MGHRA and YSYEKL. The CDR3 sequence is 15 residues long. V was pared by 4 bases and J by 4 bases, with 14 bases between. The DNA for the CDR3 is TGCGCCAGCAGCCTTTTCAATTCGGGAGGAAACACCATATATTTT. This translates into CASSLFNSGGNTIYF.

This clonotype was seen a few times. The chain carries TRBV27 and TRBJ2-2, with D possibly TRBD1 on 5 matching bases. This CDR3 has 18 residues. Germline assignment: CDR1 MNHEY and CDR2 SMNVEV (reference sequence). V dropped 2 bases and J dropped 0 bases, with 16 bases sitting between them. The DNA for the CDR3 is TGTGCCAGCAGTTTACAGGACAAGGAATTCGCGAACACCGGGGAGCTGTTTTTT. Translated, it gives CASSLQDKEFANTGELFF.

The chain couples TRBV7-2 to TRBJ2-5; perhaps TRBD2 as D (5 bases). This CDR3 is 15 amino acids long. The germline V gene encodes CDR1 SGHTA and CDR2 FQGNSA. V lost 5 bases and J 0 bases, leaving 13 bases between the germline ends. CDR3 bases: TGTGCCAGCAGCACCGATGGACTGTACCAAGAGACCCAGTACTTC. It translates to CASSTDGLYQETQYF. The variable domain in full, completed from reference TRBV7-2 and TRBJ2-5, reads GAGVSQSPSNKVTEKGKDVELRCDPISGHTALYWYRQSLGQGLEFLIYFQGNSAPDKSGLPSDRFSAERTGGSVSTLTIQRTQQEDSAVYLCASSTDGLYQETQYFGPGTRLLVL.

This clonotype was counted at least ten times. The V call is TRBV20-1, the J call TRBJ2-3, with D hard to call. Germline V CDR1 and CDR2: DFQATT, SNEGSKA (reference sequence). There are 11 residues in the CDR3. Trimming took off 4 bases at V and 4 bases at J, with 6 bases between the two ends. The CDR3, as DNA: TGCAGTGCTACCCTGGCAGATACGCAGTATTTT. Residues: CSATLADTQYF.

The rearrangement uses TRBV30 and TRBJ1-5, with a weak D call TRBD1 (5 bases). V gave up 3 bases and J gave up 2 bases, with 17 bases separating them. Germline V gene sequence: CDR1 GTSNPN, CDR2 SVGIG (reference sequence). This CDR3 is built from 16 residues. In nucleotides, the CDR3 is TGTGCCTGGAGGCAGGGCGTGACGAAAGGCAATCAGCCCCAGCATTTT. Its protein product is CAWRQGVTKGNQPQHF.

This clonotype was seen a few times. The chain combines TRBV7-9 with TRBJ2-1, with 9 nucleotides matching TRBD2. The CDR3 totals 16 residues. The junction had 8 bases not matched to a gene; V was cut back by 1 base and J by 7 bases. The germline V gene has CDR1 SEHNR and CDR2 FQNEAQ (reference sequence). The DNA for the CDR3 is TGTGCCAGCAGCTTAGTTAGCGGGAGCTTTAGGAATGAGCAGTTCTTC. It is translated as CASSLVSGSFRNEQFF.

This sequence joins TRBV20-1 and TRBJ1-5; D not certain. There are 13 residues in the CDR3. In germline, CDR1 is DFQATT, CDR2 SNEGSKA (reference sequence). Trimming took off 6 bases at V and 0 bases at J, with 9 bases between the two ends. CDR3: CSAERDSNQPQHF. DNA of the CDR3: TGCAGTGCGGAGAGGGATAGCAATCAGCCCCAGCATTTT.

There are a few counts of this clonotype. This sequence joins TRBV5-1 and TRBJ2-7, with D hard to call. Trimming removed 5 bases at V and 1 base at J, with 4 bases between. The CDR3 runs 11 residues. Germline lookup yields CDR1 SGHRS and CDR2 YFSETQ. The CDR3 loop is CASRMSYEQYF. DNA for the CDR3: TGCGCCAGCAGGATGTCCTACGAGCAGTACTTC.

V and J are TRBV20-1 and TRBJ2-5; tentative D call: TRBD1 (6 bases). CDR1 is DFQATT, CDR2 SNEGSKA, per germline (reference sequence). The CDR3 totals 15 residues. V was shortened by 0 bases and J by 2 bases, with 13 bases between the two germline ends. This chain's CDR3 is CSARDLQGAQETQYF. DNA for the CDR3: TGCAGTGCTAGAGATCTACAGGGAGCACAAGAGACCCAGTACTTC.

The CDR3, as DNA: TGTGCCAGTAGTATTGTCGGGTTCTACAATGAGCAGTTCTTC. It codes for CASSIVGFYNEQFF. This rearrangement joins TRBV19 to TRBJ2-1; D is undetermined. This CDR3 contains 14 residues. Germline V gene sequence: CDR1 LNHDA, CDR2 SQIVND (reference sequence). V lost 3 bases to trimming and J lost 3 bases, with 9 bases between them. The variable domain in full, with the rest retrieved from reference TRBV19 and TRBJ2-1, is DGGITQSPKYLFRKEGQNVTLSCEQNLNHDAMYWYRQDPGQGLRLIYYSQIVNDFQKGDIAEGYSVSREKKESFPLTVTSAQKNPTAFYLCASSIVGFYNEQFFGPGTRLTVL.

This clonotype was detected only a few times. This chain connects TRBV20-1 to TRBJ1-5; D is ambiguous. CDR3 length equals 15 residues. Per germline, CDR1 DFQATT and CDR2 SNEGSKA (reference sequence). CDR3 amino acids: CSVPRREYSNQPQHF. The CDR3 DNA follows: TGCAGCGTTCCCCGTCGGGAATATAGCAATCAGCCCCAGCATTTT.

At least ten counts were recorded for this clonotype. The CDR3 region has the DNA TGTGCCACCGCTGGCGGGCCGAAAAGCACAGATACGCAGTATTTT. This translates into CATAGGPKSTDTQYF. The chain employs TRBV9 and TRBJ2-3; a weak D match, TRBD2 (5 bases). Between the trimmed V and J ends, which lost 9 bases and 0 bases, there was a span of 17 bases. The germline gives CDR1 SGDLS, CDR2 YYNGEE. The CDR3 length is 15 residues.

This clonotype came up a few times. V and J are TRBV7-6 and TRBJ2-1; no definite D call. The CDR3 runs 13 residues. Germline V CDR1 and CDR2: SGHVS, FNYEAQ. V lost 3 bases, J lost 4 bases, and 7 bases lay in between. The CDR3 loop reads CASSFSLYNEQFF. The DNA of the CDR3 is TGTGCCAGCAGCTTTAGCCTATACAATGAGCAGTTCTTC.

The gene calls are TRBV2 and TRBJ2-1; D may be TRBD2 (5 bases). Trimming pared 7 bases from V and 9 bases from J, leaving 13 bases between. Germline CDR1 is SNHLY and CDR2 is FYNNEI. The CDR3 length is 12 residues. CDR3 DNA: TGTGCCAGCACCCGGGGTCGCCTTGAGCAGTTCTTC. Protein product: CASTRGRLEQFF.

A few counts support this clonotype. The chain recombines TRBV5-6 with TRBJ2-3, with TRBD1 identical over 10 bases. Unmatched junction bases numbered 4, after V lost 1 base and J lost 2 bases. CDR3 length equals 16 residues. Germline values: CDR1 SGHDT, CDR2 YYEEEE. Written as DNA, the CDR3 is TGTGCCAGCAGCTTGCTGACAGGGGGCCCCACAGATACGCAGTATTTT. As protein: CASSLLTGGPTDTQYF.

The chain is built from TRBV12-3 or TRBV12-4 and TRBJ2-2; TRBD2 aligns across 8 bases. This CDR3 is 16 amino acids long. The V segment lost 8 bases and the J segment 0 bases; nucleotides outside the gene matches: 8. CDR3 DNA sequence: TGTGCCAGCGGACTACGCGGGGGGTCGAACACCGGGGAGCTGTTTTTT. It encodes CASGLRGGSNTGELFF.

This clonotype was counted between two and nine times. V gene TRBV6-1 combines with J gene TRBJ1-1; TRBD1 matches 7 bases. The V gene end was trimmed by 5 bases and the J gene end by 1 base; junction bases not matched to a gene: 7. CDR1 and CDR2 from the germline V gene are MNHNS and SASEGT. The CDR3 is 15 residues long. The CDR3 bases are TGTGCCAGCAGTCTGACAGGGTCTGGGAACACTGAAGCTTTCTTT. Translated: CASSLTGSGNTEAFF.